A single sample is the source of the 18 T cell receptor beta chains below, sequenced in a study of T-cell reconstitution after alpha-beta-depleted transplantation in children. Library preparation (for TCRbeta) was performed with unique molecular identifiers. Each CDR3 protein is one row after TCRdb ran MiXCR on the PCR reads. The table has about a million distinct CDR3 sequences, 25% to 35% seen once. The material sequenced was PBMCs, mostly from graft donor cells, taken 360 days after TCRalphabeta/CD19-depleted stem cell transplant. These receptors were collected from a boy less than two years old who had a stem cell transplant for SCID, so the T cells may come from the graft donor.

The table lists this clonotype with a few counts. The chain employs TRBV4-2 and TRBJ2-1; TRBD1 matches at 7 bases. Germline-derived CDR1 and CDR2 are LGHNA and YNFKEQ. J was trimmed by 12 bases and V by 3 bases; bases with no gene match: 17. The CDR3 consists of 16 residues. CDR3 DNA sequence: TGTGCCAGCAGCCAGGAAGACAGGGTCTCTGTTGTCGGGCAGTTCTTC. Its protein is CASSQEDRVSVVGQFF.

Remarks on this clonotype: One end of the junction is discordant with germline, which a read error may explain. This chain joins TRBV24-1 and TRBJ2-5; 9 bases are shared with TRBD1. The CDR3 sequence is 8 residues long. Germline V CDR1 and CDR2: KGHDR, SFDVKD. The CDR3 is CATRGTGF. The CDR3 DNA sequence: TGTGCCACCCGCGGGACAGGGTTC.

The CDR3 DNA sequence: TGCAGCGTTGATCGCTGGGGCGAGCAGTACTTC. Translating gives CSVDRWGEQYF. The rearrangement joins TRBV29-1 to TRBJ2-7; D is unresolved. The germline gives CDR1 SQVTM, CDR2 ANQGSEA. V was pared by 3 bases and J by 6 bases, with 9 bases between. There are 11 residues in the CDR3.

This clonotype has only a few counts. The rearrangement uses TRBV5-5 and TRBJ2-1, with TRBD1 matching 7 bases. Trimming at V came to 4 bases and at J to 6 bases, leaving 13 bases not matched to a gene. The CDR3 runs 16 residues. Germline V lookup: CDR1 SGHKS, CDR2 YYEKEE (reference sequence). CDR3 loop: CASSLMAWQGVNEQFF. The CDR3 DNA reads as TGTGCCAGCAGCCTAATGGCGTGGCAGGGGGTCAATGAGCAGTTCTTC.

J is TRBJ1-5 and V is TRBV18, with 7 bases identical to TRBD1. Germline V lookup: CDR1 KGHSH, CDR2 LQKENI. This CDR3 region has 20 residues. With V trimmed by 2 bases and J by 0 bases, 16 bases remained unmatched. CDR3 loop: CASSPLPYPGGEYSNQPQHF. The CDR3 nucleotides read TGTGCCAGCTCACCATTACCGTACCCAGGGGGAGAGTATAGCAATCAGCCCCAGCATTTT.

The V gene is TRBV5-6, the J gene TRBJ2-7; D may be TRBD2 (5 bases). The V gene lost 4 bases and the J gene lost 1 base, with 9 bases spanning the gap. Germline CDR1 is SGHDT and CDR2 is YYEEEE. This CDR3 has 13 amino acids. The CDR3 DNA follows: TGTGCCAGCAGCACCCCGGGGTCCTACGAGCAGTACTTC. Its protein product is CASSTPGSYEQYF.

The rearrangement uses TRBV12-3 or TRBV12-4 and TRBJ2-7; TRBD1 matches at 7 bases. The CDR3 length is 12 residues. V lost 4 bases, J lost 12 bases, and 9 bases stayed unmatched. Here the CDR3 reads CASSSTGAPGYF. CDR3 nucleotide sequence: TGTGCCAGCAGTTCCACAGGGGCCCCAGGGTACTTC.

The table lists this clonotype with a few counts. The V call is TRBV5-1, the J call TRBJ2-5; 9 bases are shared with TRBD1. The CDR3 has 15 residues. The ends lost 2 bases at V and 2 bases at J; junction bases unmatched: 4. Germline lookup yields CDR1 SGHRS and CDR2 YFSETQ. The DNA of the CDR3 is TGCGCCAGCAGCTTCACGGGACAGGGACAAGAGACCCAGTACTTC. This encodes CASSFTGQGQETQYF.

This clonotype has just one count. The rearrangement links TRBV5-1 to TRBJ1-1; TRBD1 matches 11 bases. J was trimmed by 5 bases and V by 1 base; bases with no gene match: 4. The CDR3 consists of 15 residues. The germline V gene has CDR1 SGHRS and CDR2 YFSETQ. CDR3 protein: CASSLFGTGGTEAFF. Here the CDR3 DNA reads TGCGCCAGCAGCTTGTTTGGGACAGGGGGGACTGAAGCTTTCTTT.

This clonotype was observed a handful of times. This chain connects TRBV12-3 or TRBV12-4 to TRBJ1-1; no reliable D call. The CDR3 is 15 amino acids. V was shortened by 7 bases and J by 0 bases, with 15 bases between the two germline ends. The CDR3 DNA sequence: TGTGCCAGCACCCCCGCGGCCCCGATGAACACTGAAGCTTTCTTT. It specifies CASTPAAPMNTEAFF.

This clonotype came up once. V is TRBV2 and J is TRBJ1-1; TRBD1 agrees at 8 bases. The germline V gene encodes CDR1 SNHLY and CDR2 FYNNEI. CDR3 length: 12 amino acids. The ends lost 6 bases at V and 10 bases at J; junction bases unmatched: 7. The chain's CDR3 is CASRGTGGIAFF. CDR3 coding DNA: TGTGCCAGCAGGGGGACAGGAGGGATAGCTTTCTTT.

V usage is TRBV27 and J usage is TRBJ2-4; D is possibly TRBD1 (7 bases). Germline V CDR1 and CDR2: MNHEY, SMNVEV (reference sequence). This CDR3 region has 14 residues. Trimming left V 5 bases short and J 6 bases short, with 14 bases between. The CDR3 nucleotides read TGTGCCAGCAGTCCCAACAGGGGAGGAAACATTCAGTACTTC. It translates to CASSPNRGGNIQYF.

In this sample, this clonotype turned up a few times. The genes are TRBV7-9 and TRBJ1-2; no definite D call. The V end was cut by 4 bases, the J end by 2 bases, with 8 bases between. The CDR3 loop spans 13 amino acids. Germline CDR1 is SEHNR and CDR2 is FQNEAQ (reference sequence). The CDR3 is CASSYEENYGYTF. The CDR3 bases are TGTGCCAGCAGCTACGAGGAGAACTATGGCTACACCTTC.

The genes are TRBV15 and TRBJ2-7, with TRBD2 matching over 9 bases. The J segment lost 2 bases and the V segment lost 0 bases, leaving 8 bases of the junction unmatched. Germline CDR1 reads LNHNV; CDR2 reads YYDKDF (reference sequence). The CDR3 loop spans 17 amino acids. The CDR3 reads CATSRDLYSGGPYEQYF. CDR3 nucleotides: TGTGCCACCAGCAGAGATCTGTATAGCGGGGGTCCCTACGAGCAGTACTTC. The variable domain in full, completed from reference TRBV15 and TRBJ2-7, reads DAMVIQNPRYQVTQFGKPVTLSCSQTLNHNVMYWYQQKSSQAPKLLFHYYDKDFNNEADTPDNFQSRRPNTSFCFLDIRSPGLGDTAMYLCATSRDLYSGGPYEQYFGPGTRLTVT.

The CDR3, as DNA: TGTGCCATCAGGGACCAGCGGGGGGCCACAGATACGCAGTATTTT. It specifies CAIRDQRGATDTQYF. The chain is built from TRBV10-3 and TRBJ2-3; TRBD2 aligns across 9 bases. The CDR3 has 15 residues. Looked up from germline, CDR1 is ENHRY and CDR2 is SYGVKD. The V and J ends lost 6 bases and 2 bases, in that order; junction bases with no gene match: 6.

This clonotype was counted at least ten times. The genes are TRBV5-6 and TRBJ1-3, with unresolved D. The CDR3 loop spans 14 amino acids. V was trimmed by 2 bases and J by 4 bases, leaving 10 bases between them. Per germline, CDR1 SGHDT and CDR2 YYEEEE. CDR3 residues: CASSFRVLGNTIYF. The CDR3, as DNA: TGTGCCAGCAGCTTCCGGGTCTTAGGAAACACCATATATTTT.

The rearrangement links TRBV11-2 to TRBJ2-4, with D maybe TRBD1 (5 bases). CDR1 SGHAT and CDR2 FQNNGV come from the germline V gene. Trimming took off 4 bases at V and 0 bases at J, with 19 bases between the two ends. This CDR3 has 18 amino acids. Here the CDR3 DNA reads TGTGCCAGCAGCTCCTTCAAGGGGAAGAATCTAGCCAAAAACATTCAGTACTTC. Amino acid sequence: CASSSFKGKNLAKNIQYF.

The J gene is TRBJ2-7, the V gene TRBV7-6, with D hard to call. This CDR3 has 15 residues. Germline lookup yields CDR1 SGHVS and CDR2 FNYEAQ. V was cut by 4 bases and J by 2 bases, with 15 bases left in between. The CDR3 sequence: CASSSRLGNTYEQYF. CDR3 coding DNA: TGTGCCAGCAGCTCCCGACTCGGAAACACCTACGAGCAGTACTTC.